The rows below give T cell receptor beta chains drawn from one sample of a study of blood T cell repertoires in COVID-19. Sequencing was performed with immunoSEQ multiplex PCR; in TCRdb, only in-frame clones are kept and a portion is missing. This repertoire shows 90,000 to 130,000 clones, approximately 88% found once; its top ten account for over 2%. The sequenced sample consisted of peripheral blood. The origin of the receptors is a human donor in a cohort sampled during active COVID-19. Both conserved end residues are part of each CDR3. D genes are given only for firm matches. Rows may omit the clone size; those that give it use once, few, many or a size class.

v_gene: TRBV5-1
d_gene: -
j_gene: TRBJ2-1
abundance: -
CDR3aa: CASFDPGGEQFF
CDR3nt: TGCGCCAGCTTTGACCCCGGGGGAGAGCAGTTCTTC

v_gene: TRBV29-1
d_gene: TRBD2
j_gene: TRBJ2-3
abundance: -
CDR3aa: CSTRGGRGTDTQYF
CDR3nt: TGCAGCACCCGGGGGGGCCGGGGCACAGATACGCAGTATTTT

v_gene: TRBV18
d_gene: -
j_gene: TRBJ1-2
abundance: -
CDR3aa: CASSPVGNYGYTF
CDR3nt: TGTGCCAGCTCACCGGTCGGGAACTATGGCTACACCTTC

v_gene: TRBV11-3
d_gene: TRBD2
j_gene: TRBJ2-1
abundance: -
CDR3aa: CASRGGGDDEQFF
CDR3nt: TGTGCCAGCAGGGGCGGGGGGGACGATGAGCAGTTCTTC

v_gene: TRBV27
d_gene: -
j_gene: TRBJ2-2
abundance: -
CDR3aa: CASTWAVTSRYTGELFF
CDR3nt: TGTGCCAGTACCTGGGCCGTTACTAGCCGTTACACCGGGGAGCTGTTTTTT

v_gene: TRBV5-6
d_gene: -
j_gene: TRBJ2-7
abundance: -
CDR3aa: CASSRGGRDRSHEQYF
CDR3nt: TGTGCCAGCAGCCGAGGGGGTAGAGATCGTTCCCACGAGCAGTACTTC

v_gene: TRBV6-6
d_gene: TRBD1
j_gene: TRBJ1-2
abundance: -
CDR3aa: CASSSQGVGYTF
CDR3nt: TGTGCCAGCAGCTCGCAGGGGGTTGGCTACACCTTC

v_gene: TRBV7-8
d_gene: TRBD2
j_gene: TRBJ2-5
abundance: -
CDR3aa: CASSWSGTSETQYF
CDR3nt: TGTGCCAGCAGCTGGTCCGGGACTAGCGAGACCCAGTACTTC

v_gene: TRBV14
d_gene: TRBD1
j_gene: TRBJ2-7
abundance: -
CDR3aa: CASSLWTGQYF
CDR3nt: TGTGCCAGCAGCCTTTGGACAGGGCAGTACTTC

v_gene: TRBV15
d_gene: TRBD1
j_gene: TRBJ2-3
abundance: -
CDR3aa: CATSRAGTGVADTQYF
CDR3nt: TGTGCCACCAGCAGAGCCGGGACAGGGGTGGCAGATACGCAGTATTTT

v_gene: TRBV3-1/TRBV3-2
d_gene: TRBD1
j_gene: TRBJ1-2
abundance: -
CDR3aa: CASSQGQGIGYTF
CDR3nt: TGTGCCAGCAGCCAAGGACAGGGGATTGGCTACACCTTC

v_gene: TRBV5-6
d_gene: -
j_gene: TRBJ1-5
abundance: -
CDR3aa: CASSLGGTNQPQHF
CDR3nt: TGTGCCAGCAGCTTGGGGGGGACAAACCAGCCCCAGCATTTT

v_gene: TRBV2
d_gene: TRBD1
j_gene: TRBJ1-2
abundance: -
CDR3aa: CASSDQGAGDGYTF
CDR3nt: TGTGCCAGCAGTGACCAGGGGGCGGGCGATGGCTACACCTTC

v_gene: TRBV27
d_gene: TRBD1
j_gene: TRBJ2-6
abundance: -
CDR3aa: CASSPYGQGSISGANVLTF
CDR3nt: TGTGCCAGCAGTCCTTACGGACAGGGATCAATCTCTGGGGCCAACGTCCTGACTTTC

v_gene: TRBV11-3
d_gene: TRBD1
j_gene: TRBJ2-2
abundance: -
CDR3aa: CASSSGTGNTGELFF
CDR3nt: TGTGCCAGCAGCTCCGGGACAGGGAACACCGGGGAGCTGTTTTTT

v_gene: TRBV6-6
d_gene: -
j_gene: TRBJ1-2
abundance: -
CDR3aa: CASTSTGDYGYTF
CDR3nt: TGTGCCAGTACCTCCACCGGGGACTATGGCTACACCTTC

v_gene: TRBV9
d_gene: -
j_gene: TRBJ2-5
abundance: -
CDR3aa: CASTPQSELLGTQYF
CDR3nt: TGTGCCAGCACCCCCCAGAGCGAACTTCTAGGGACCCAGTACTTC

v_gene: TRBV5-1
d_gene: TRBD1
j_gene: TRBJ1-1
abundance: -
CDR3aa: CASSSIGQANTEAFF
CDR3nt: TGCGCCAGCAGCAGTATTGGACAGGCGAACACTGAAGCTTTCTTT

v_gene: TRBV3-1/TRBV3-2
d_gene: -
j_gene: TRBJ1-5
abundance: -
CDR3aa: CASSQWEGQTQHF
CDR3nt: TGTGCCAGCAGCCAATGGGAGGGTCAGACCCAGCATTTT

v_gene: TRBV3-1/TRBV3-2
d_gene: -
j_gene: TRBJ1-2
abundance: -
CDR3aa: CASSQGGFEDYGYTF
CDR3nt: TGTGCCAGCAGCCAAGGAGGGTTTGAGGACTATGGCTACACCTTC

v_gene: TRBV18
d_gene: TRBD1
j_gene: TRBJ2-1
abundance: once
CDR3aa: CASSQGTGGTMKQFF
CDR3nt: TGTGCCAGCTCACAGGGGACAGGGGGTACAATGAAGCAGTTCTTC